Listed below are T cell receptor beta chains from one sample, sequenced in a study of OX40 agonist ivuxolimab in advanced cancers. Repertoires were generated with immunoSEQ multiplex PCR, while TCRdb's copy carries only in-frame clones and drops some. The sample carries tens of thousands of clones, approximately 91% recorded once. The sequences come from CD4+ or CD8+ T cells sorted from blood, collected in a trial of the OX40 agonist ivuxolimab. The receptors here all came from an adult with an advanced solid tumor such as melanoma, head and neck, liver or kidney cancer. Each CDR3 is given with its conserved first and last residue. The D gene is left open where the match is weak. Part of the rows lack a size; the others show once, few, many or a class for expanded clones.

. . TRBJ2-7 TRBV7-9 TGTGCCAGCAGCTTTCGGGACGCCTACGAGCAGTACTTC CASSFRDAYEQYF
. . TRBJ1-1 TRBV19 TGTGCCAGTAGTGCCTATCCCGGAGGCACTGAAGCTTTCTTT CASSAYPGGTEAFF
. . TRBJ1-4 TRBV25-1 TGTGCCACCCAGAATGAAAAACTGTTTTTT CATQNEKLFF
. . TRBJ2-3 TRBV7-9 TGTGCCAGCAGAGACAACACAGATACGCAGTATTTT CASRDNTDTQYF
. . TRBJ1-3 TRBV6-1 TGTGCCAGCCCCAGGGGAAACACCATATATTTT CASPRGNTIYF
. . TRBJ2-7 TRBV5-6 TGTGCCAGCGTCCGAGGGGGAACCTACGAGCAGTACTTC CASVRGGTYEQYF
. . TRBJ2-3 TRBV7-2 TGTGCCAGCAGCTTAAGGGGGGAGACGGGGGCAGATACGCAGTATTTT CASSLRGETGADTQYF
. . TRBJ2-7 TRBV7-9 TGTGCCAGCAGCTTAACGGGAGCAAGCTACGAGCAGTACTTC CASSLTGASYEQYF
once TRBD1 TRBJ1-5 TRBV5-1 TGCGCCAGCAGCTTTGGACAGGGACGATTCCTTTATAGCAATCAGCCCCAGCATTTT CASSFGQGRFLYSNQPQHF
. TRBD1 TRBJ2-3 TRBV10-3 TGTGCCATCAGTCCCGGGACAGGGGCAGATACGCAGTATTTT CAISPGTGADTQYF
. . TRBJ2-3 TRBV28 TGTGCCAGCAGCTCCTTGGGGGCGATGACAGATACGCAGTATTTT CASSSLGAMTDTQYF
. TRBD1 TRBJ1-2 TRBV29-1 TGCAGCGTTGAAAGGACAGGGGCCTATGGCTACACCTTC CSVERTGAYGYTF
few . TRBJ2-7 TRBV7-9 TGTGCCAGCAGCTTAGGTCTACGGACGGACCGGTGGGCCTACGAGCAGTACTTC CASSLGLRTDRWAYEQYF
. . TRBJ2-7 TRBV6-5 TGTGCCAGCAGATCCAGCGTAGGGAGGCAGTACTTC CASRSSVGRQYF
. . TRBJ2-7 TRBV18 TGTGCCAGCTCCTGGAGTTCCTACGAGCAGTACTTC CASSWSSYEQYF
. . TRBJ2-5 TRBV11-3 TGTGCCAGCAGTCGGGGCACGCATCAAGAGACCCAGTACTTC CASSRGTHQETQYF
. . TRBJ2-7 TRBV6-1 TGTGCCAGCAGTGACTTTATAGGGGAGAACGAGCAGTACTTC CASSDFIGENEQYF
. TRBD2 TRBJ2-3 TRBV7-2 TGTGCCAGCAGCTTAGATGGGTTGAGAGGACTAGCGGGTTTAAATACGCAGTATTTT CASSLDGLRGLAGLNTQYF
. . TRBJ2-2 TRBV28 TGTGCCAGCAGACCCTATGGGAACACCGGGGAGCTGTTTTTT CASRPYGNTGELFF
. TRBD1 TRBJ1-2 TRBV5-8 TGTGCCAGCAGTCACCGGGACAGGGGGTTTGGCTACACCTTC CASSHRDRGFGYTF
. TRBD2 TRBJ2-1 TRBV7-3 TGTGCCAGCAGTCCCAGCGGGAGTGGGTCCTACAATGAGCAGTTCTTC CASSPSGSGSYNEQFF
. . TRBJ1-2 TRBV7-9 TGTGCCAGCAGCTTAGGCGCGGGGAACTATGGCTACACCTTC CASSLGAGNYGYTF
. TRBD1 TRBJ1-5 TRBV2 TGTGCCATCTCTAGGGACAGGGGAAATCAGCCCCAGCATTTT CAISRDRGNQPQHF
once . TRBJ2-7 TRBV5-1 TGCGCCAGCAGCTTGTGGGCTCAAACAAACTCCTACGAGCAGTACTTC CASSLWAQTNSYEQYF
. TRBD2 TRBJ2-2 TRBV5-1 TGCGCCAGCAGCTTGGGCGTAAGCGGGGAGACCGGGGAGCTGTTTTTT CASSLGVSGETGELFF
. TRBD2 TRBJ2-5 TRBV10-3 TGTGCCATTGAGCGGGAGAGGGGGGAGACCCAGTACTTC CAIERERGETQYF
. . TRBJ2-3 TRBV18 TGTGCCAGCTCACCAGTCCAGCTGACAAGCACAGATACGCAGTATTTT CASSPVQLTSTDTQYF
once . TRBJ1-2 TRBV7-9 TGTGCCAGCAGCTTAGCTGAATCTTATAACTATGGCTACACCTTC CASSLAESYNYGYTF